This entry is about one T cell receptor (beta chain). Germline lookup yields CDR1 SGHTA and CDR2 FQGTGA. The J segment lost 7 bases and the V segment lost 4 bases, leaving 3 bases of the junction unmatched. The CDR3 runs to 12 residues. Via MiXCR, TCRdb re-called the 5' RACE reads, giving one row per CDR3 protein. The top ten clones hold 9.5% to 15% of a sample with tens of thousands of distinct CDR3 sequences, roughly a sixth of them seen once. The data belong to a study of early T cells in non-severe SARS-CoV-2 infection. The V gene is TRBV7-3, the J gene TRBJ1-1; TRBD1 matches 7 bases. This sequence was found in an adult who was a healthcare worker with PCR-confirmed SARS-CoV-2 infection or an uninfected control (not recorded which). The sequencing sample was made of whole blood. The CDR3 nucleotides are TGTGCCAGCAGCTCCCGGACAGGTGAAGCTTTCTTT. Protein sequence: CASSSRTGEAFF. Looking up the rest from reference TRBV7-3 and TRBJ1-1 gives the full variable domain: GAGVSQTPSNKVTEKGKYVELRCDPISGHTALYWYRQSLGQGPEFLIYFQGTGAADDSGLPNDRFFAVRPEGSVSTLKIQRTERGDSAVYLCASSSRTGEAFFGQGTRLTVV.